Following are 2 T cell receptor beta chains from one sample sequenced in a study of blood T cell repertoires in COVID-19. Assay: immunoSEQ multiplex PCR; the TCRdb copy retains only in-frame clones and omits some. The repertoire holds under 200,000 clones, with more than 85% as singletons. The sample consisted of peripheral blood. Source of these receptors: a woman of 80 years or more in a cohort sampled during active or convalescent COVID-19.

J is TRBJ2-2 and V is TRBV12-5; D not certain. The V end was cut by 5 bases, the J end by 7 bases, with 23 bases between. Germline CDR1 is LGHNT and CDR2 is FRNRAP. The CDR3 runs 17 residues. DNA of the CDR3: TGTGCTAGTGGTCTTCCCTTAGATGTCGTAACTCACGGGGAGCTGTTTTTT. As protein: CASGLPLDVVTHGELFF.

V gene TRBV28 combines with J gene TRBJ1-2, with TRBD1 identical over 8 bases. The CDR3 length is 14 residues. V lost 5 bases, J lost 2 bases, and 4 bases stayed unmatched. CDR1 MDHEN and CDR2 SYDVKM come from the germline V gene. The CDR3 loop reads CASSRTGSNYGYTF. The CDR3 nucleotides are TGTGCCAGCAGTCGGACAGGGTCCAACTATGGCTACACCTTC.